Below are 2 T cell receptor beta chains sequenced from a single sample in a study of early T cells in non-severe SARS-CoV-2 infection (dated by TCRdb to about 2021). To prepare the library, 5' RACE was applied. Sequenced using a NextSeq 500. TCRdb applied fastp at Q25 and MiXCR to the public reads, then kept only in-frame beta chains. Each entry is one CDR3 protein sequence, shown with its most common DNA and genes. The sample contains around 70,000 distinct CDR3 sequences, 12% of them found a single time. Approximately 3.9% of the sample lies in the top ten. Specimen: whole blood. The source of these receptors is an adult who was a healthcare worker with PCR-confirmed SARS-CoV-2 infection or an uninfected control (not recorded which).

Ten or more counts support this clonotype. J is TRBJ1-5 and V is TRBV19; 8 bases agree with TRBD1. CDR1 and CDR2 from the germline V gene are LNHDA and SQIVND (reference sequence). The CDR3 runs 13 residues. V was clipped by 10 bases and J by 5 bases; unmatched bases: 7. The chain's CDR3 is CATGQGGDQPQHF. CDR3 coding DNA: TGTGCCACCGGACAGGGAGGGGATCAGCCCCAGCATTTT. The full variable domain, its missing parts supplied by reference TRBV19 and TRBJ1-5, is DGGITQSPKYLFRKEGQNVTLSCEQNLNHDAMYWYRQDPGQGLRLIYYSQIVNDFQKGDIAEGYSVSREKKESFPLTVTSAQKNPTAFYLCATGQGGDQPQHFGDGTRLSIL.

A few counts support this clonotype. The rearrangement joins TRBV5-1 to TRBJ2-7; 12 nucleotides agree with TRBD2. Germline V CDR1 and CDR2: SGHRS, YFSETQ. The CDR3 length is 18 residues. J lost 0 bases, V lost 3 bases, and 10 bases had no gene match. This CDR3 is CASSSGTSGPLSSYEQYF. The CDR3 nucleotides read TGCGCCAGCAGCTCGGGGACTAGCGGGCCCCTGAGCTCCTACGAGCAGTACTTC.